A selection of T cell receptor beta chains follows, all from one sample in a study of CD8+ T cells in alopecia areata. Measured with immunoSEQ multiplex PCR; TCRdb has only the in-frame clones, and not every one. The sample comprises approximately 150,000 clones, approximately 50% of which are singletons, and 0.95% to 1% rests with the top ten. The source was CD4+ T cells sorted from blood, collected at week 0. Every receptor here comes from a human donor with alopecia areata. Each CDR3 is given with its conserved first and last residue. Each record gives: D gene, J gene, clone size, V gene, CDR3 DNA, CDR3 protein. The D gene is left open where the match is weak. Clone size is not always given. Where it is, it says once, few, many or a class for expanded clones.

.,TRBJ2-3,.,TRBV7-9,TGTGCCAGCAGCTTTGGGCGGGGAGGCACAGATACGCAGTATTTT,CASSFGRGGTDTQYF
TRBD1,TRBJ2-3,.,TRBV2,TGTGCCAGCAGTCCCGGACAGGGGAGGTCCACAGATACGCAGTATTTT,CASSPGQGRSTDTQYF
.,TRBJ1-1,once,TRBV27,TGTGCCAGCAGCCCTCACTCAGTCACTGAAGCTTTCTTT,CASSPHSVTEAFF
.,TRBJ1-1,few,TRBV29-1,TGCAGCGTTCAGAGGGTTCTGAACACTGAAGCTTTCTTT,CSVQRVLNTEAFF
.,TRBJ2-4,.,TRBV20-1,TGCAGTGCTAGAATATCAAACATTCAGTACTTC,CSARISNIQYF
.,TRBJ1-4,few,TRBV14,TGTGCCAGCAGCCAATTTTCATATGAAAAACTGTTTTTT,CASSQFSYEKLFF
.,TRBJ2-5,.,TRBV6-5,TGTGCCAGCAGTTCCGTCGGGGCAGCTAAAGAGACCCAGTACTTC,CASSSVGAAKETQYF
TRBD1,TRBJ2-7,few,TRBV5-1,TGCGCCAGCAGCAGCTACAGGGGGAGCTCCTACGAGCAGTACTTC,CASSSYRGSSYEQYF
.,TRBJ1-1,.,TRBV6-5,TGTGCCAGCAGCAACCGTCACAGGGCGGCTGAAGCTTTCTTT,CASSNRHRAAEAFF
.,TRBJ2-3,.,TRBV4-1,TGCGCCAGCAGCCAAGATCCGGCGAACACAGATACGCAGTATTTT,CASSQDPANTDTQYF
.,TRBJ2-7,.,TRBV30,TGTGCCTGGAGTCCCGGGGGGCGCGAGCAGTACTTC,CAWSPGGREQYF
.,TRBJ1-3,.,TRBV30,TGTGCCTGGAGTGTGGGGCAGGGCTTTGGAAACACCATATATTTT,CAWSVGQGFGNTIYF
.,TRBJ2-7,.,TRBV15,TGTGCCACCAGCAGAGATGTCTCCTACGAGCAGTACTTC,CATSRDVSYEQYF
.,TRBJ1-5,.,TRBV9,TGTGCCAGCAGCGTAGAACCGATGAATCAGCCCCAGCATTTT,CASSVEPMNQPQHF
TRBD1,TRBJ2-3,.,TRBV29-1,TGCAGCGTTGAAGATCGAGGGACAGCATTAGATACGCAGTATTTT,CSVEDRGTALDTQYF
TRBD2,TRBJ2-5,.,TRBV6-5,TGTGCCAGCAGGACTAGCGGGAGCCTTATGAAGACCCAGTACTTC,CASRTSGSLMKTQYF
.,TRBJ2-1,medium-sized,TRBV10-3,TGTGCCATCAGTGTAGGAAGCTCCTACAATGAGCAGTTCTTC,CAISVGSSYNEQFF
.,TRBJ2-2,few,TRBV30,TGTGCCTGGAGTGTACCCCAAGGGGCCGGGGAGCTGTTTTTT,CAWSVPQGAGELFF
.,TRBJ2-3,.,TRBV9,TGTGCCAGCAGCCAAGGGCCGAGAGATACGCAGTATTTT,CASSQGPRDTQYF
.,TRBJ2-3,.,TRBV28,TGTGCCAGCAGCCCATTCGTGGATACGCAGTATTTT,CASSPFVDTQYF
.,TRBJ2-3,.,TRBV29-1,TGCAGCGTTGAGGGGCCTCCCGGCACAGATACGCAGTATTTT,CSVEGPPGTDTQYF
TRBD2,TRBJ2-1,.,TRBV5-3,TGTGCCAGAAGCCCACTAGCGGGAGGGCCGGACGAGCAGTTCTTC,CARSPLAGGPDEQFF
.,TRBJ2-2,.,TRBV27,TGTGCCAGCACGGGGGCGCGGGCCACCGGGGAGCTGTTTTTT,CASTGARATGELFF
.,TRBJ1-2,.,TRBV13,TGTGCCAGCAGTGCCCCCTTCAGGGACGGAAGAAACTATGGCTACACCTTC,CASSAPFRDGRNYGYTF
.,TRBJ2-1,.,TRBV6-6,TGTGCCAGCAGTGTGGTACGGAATGAGCAGTTCTTC,CASSVVRNEQFF
.,TRBJ2-3,few,TRBV5-4,TGTGCCAGCAGCTTGGGCGGAGTCAGCACAGATACGCAGTGTTTT,CASSLGGVSTDTQCF
.,TRBJ1-2,.,TRBV7-2,TGTGCCAGCAGCTTAGCGCGGGGGCAGCAAGGCGGCTACACCTTC,CASSLARGQQGGYTF
TRBD2,TRBJ2-7,.,TRBV9,TGTGCCAGCAGCGTAGGGACTAGCGGGAACCACGAGCAGTACTTC,CASSVGTSGNHEQYF
.,TRBJ1-2,.,TRBV7-9,TGTGCCAGCGACTCCCCCGGCGACTATGGCTACACCTTC,CASDSPGDYGYTF
.,TRBJ1-5,.,TRBV2,TGTGCCAGCAGTGGGGGCAGGACCGTGCCGAGGCCCCAGCATTTT,CASSGGRTVPRPQHF
TRBD2,TRBJ2-1,.,TRBV2,TGTGCCAGCAGTTTAGCGGGAGGGAGTAATGAGCAGTTCTTC,CASSLAGGSNEQFF
.,TRBJ2-7,.,TRBV30,TGTGCCTGTGAAAAGGGGACCTCCTACGAGCAGTACTTC,CACEKGTSYEQYF
.,TRBJ2-2,.,TRBV7-9,TGTGCCAGCAGCTTAGCCCCCGGGGAGCTGTTTTTT,CASSLAPGELFF
TRBD2,TRBJ2-7,.,TRBV14,TGTGCCAGCAGCCGACCGGGACTAGCGTACGAGCAGTACTTC,CASSRPGLAYEQYF
TRBD2,TRBJ2-2,.,TRBV4-1,TGCGCCAGCAGCCAACCGGGACTAGTTATCCCCGGGGAGCTGTTTTTT,CASSQPGLVIPGELFF
TRBD2,TRBJ2-5,.,TRBV2,TGTGCCAGCAGTGAAACAGTTTCTAGCGGGAGGGCCTTATACTTC,CASSETVSSGRALYF
TRBD2,TRBJ2-4,.,TRBV29-1,TGCAGCGTAGTACTAGCGCTAGCCAAAAACATTCAGTACTTC,CSVVLALAKNIQYF
TRBD2,TRBJ2-5,.,TRBV7-3,TGTGCCAGCAGCCTCTCTAGCGGGAGTGGGGAGACCCAGTACTTC,CASSLSSGSGETQYF
.,TRBJ2-3,.,TRBV5-1,TGCGCCAGCAGCTTGGACAGCAATACGCAGTATTTT,CASSLDSNTQYF
TRBD2,TRBJ2-6,.,TRBV7-6,TGTGCCAGCAGCTTAGAGCCGAAGGGAGGGTCTGGGGCCAACGTCCTGACTTTC,CASSLEPKGGSGANVLTF